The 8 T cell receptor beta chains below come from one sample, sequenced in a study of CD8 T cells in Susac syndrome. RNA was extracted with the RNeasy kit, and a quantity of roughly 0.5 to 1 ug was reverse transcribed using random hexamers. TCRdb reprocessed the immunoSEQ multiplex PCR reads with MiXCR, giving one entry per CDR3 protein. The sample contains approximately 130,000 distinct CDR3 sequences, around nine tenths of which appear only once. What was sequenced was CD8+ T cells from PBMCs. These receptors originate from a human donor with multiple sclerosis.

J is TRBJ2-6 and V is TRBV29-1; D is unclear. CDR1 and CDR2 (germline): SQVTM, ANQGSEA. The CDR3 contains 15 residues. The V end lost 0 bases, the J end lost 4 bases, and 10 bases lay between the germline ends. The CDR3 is CSVEDFELGANVLTF. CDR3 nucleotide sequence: TGCAGCGTTGAAGACTTCGAATTGGGGGCCAACGTCCTGACTTTC.

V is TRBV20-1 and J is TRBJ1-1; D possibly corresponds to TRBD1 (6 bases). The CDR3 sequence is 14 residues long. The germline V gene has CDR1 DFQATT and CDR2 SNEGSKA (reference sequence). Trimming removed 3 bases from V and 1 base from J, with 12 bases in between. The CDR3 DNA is TGCAGTGCTAGTGCGTGGGGGGCGAACACTGAAGCTTTCTTT. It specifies CSASAWGANTEAFF.

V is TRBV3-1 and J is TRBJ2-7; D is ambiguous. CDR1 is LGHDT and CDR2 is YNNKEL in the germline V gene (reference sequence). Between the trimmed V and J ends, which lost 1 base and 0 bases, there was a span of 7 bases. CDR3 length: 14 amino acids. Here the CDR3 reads CASSQGGISYEQYF. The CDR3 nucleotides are TGTGCCAGCAGCCAAGGAGGTATCTCCTACGAGCAGTACTTC.

This CDR3 is CASGQIFPYEQYF. In DNA form, the CDR3 reads TGTGCCAGCGGACAGATCTTCCCTTACGAGCAGTACTTC. V and J are TRBV6-2 or TRBV6-3 and TRBJ2-7; the D gene is possibly TRBD1 (6 bases). The CDR3 sequence is 13 residues long. Germline V gene sequence: CDR1 MNHEY, CDR2 SVGEGT. Deletions cut 8 bases from V and 4 bases from J, with 15 bases between.

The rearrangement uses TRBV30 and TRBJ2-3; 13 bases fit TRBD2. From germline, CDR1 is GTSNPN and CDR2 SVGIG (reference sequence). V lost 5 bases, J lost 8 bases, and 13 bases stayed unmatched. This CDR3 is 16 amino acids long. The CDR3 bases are TGTGCCTGGGAGCCCACTAGCGGGAGGGCCGTCGGTACGCAGTATTTT. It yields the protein CAWEPTSGRAVGTQYF.

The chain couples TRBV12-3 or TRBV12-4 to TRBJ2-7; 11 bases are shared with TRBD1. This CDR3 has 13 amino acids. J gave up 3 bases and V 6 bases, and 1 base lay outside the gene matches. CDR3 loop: CASSGTGGYEQYF. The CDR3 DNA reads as TGTGCCAGCAGCGGGACAGGGGGCTACGAGCAGTACTTC.

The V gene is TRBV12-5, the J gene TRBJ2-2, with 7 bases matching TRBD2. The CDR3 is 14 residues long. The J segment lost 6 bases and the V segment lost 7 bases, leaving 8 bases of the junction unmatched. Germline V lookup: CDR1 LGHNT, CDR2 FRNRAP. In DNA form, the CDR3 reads TGTGCTAGTGAAGGAGCGGGATGGGCCGGGGAGCTGTTTTTT. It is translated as CASEGAGWAGELFF.

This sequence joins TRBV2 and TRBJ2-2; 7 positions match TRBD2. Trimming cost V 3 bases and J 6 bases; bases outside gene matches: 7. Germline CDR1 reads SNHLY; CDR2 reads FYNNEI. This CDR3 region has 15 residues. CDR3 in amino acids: CASSEAGERAGELFF. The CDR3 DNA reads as TGTGCCAGCAGTGAGGCGGGGGAGAGGGCCGGGGAGCTGTTTTTT.